The clone carrying this TCR beta chain came up a few times. Antigen specificity is unknown. The data belong to a study of vaccination effects on CD4 cells after COVID-19. Overall study: Both early and late time points after vaccination provided samples from a few convalescent patients.

Peptide-pool stimulation followed by sequencing identified expanded antigen-specific CD4+ clonotypes in the ViraFEST assay. Cultured cells yielded isolated CD4+ T cells after less than 11 days. The person acquired a PCR-confirmed SARS-CoV-2 infection between March and December 2020. Two doses of either BNT162b2 or mRNA-1273 were given to each participant. CDR1 SGHAT and CDR2 FQDESV come from the germline V gene (reference sequence). V was shortened by 1 base and J by 1 base, with 5 bases between the two germline ends. The CDR3 runs 13 residues. Measured with immunoSEQ multiplex PCR; TCRdb has only the in-frame clones, and not every one. Of about 17,000 clones in the sample, approximately 82% were seen once.

The source is a human donor who had a prior SARS-CoV-2 infection. Source: CD4+ T cells from PBMCs cultured with SARS-CoV-2 spike peptides, taken after COVID-19 vaccination. The V call is TRBV11-1, the J call TRBJ2-7, with D unclear. The CDR3 coding sequence is TGTGCCAGCAGCTTAGGATCGTCCTACGAGCAGTACTTC. Its protein product is CASSLGSSYEQYF.